Here is one TCR beta chain with its context. It has no known antigen specificity. Per-base quality was not reported, and no clone a single base away is much larger than it. This sample stems from a study of T-cell reconstitution after alpha-beta-depleted transplantation in children (dated by TCRdb to the mid-2010s). Notes on the research overall: Using TCR repertoire profiling, the study quantitatively followed how T-cell immune reconstitution unfolded in children after TCRalphabeta/CD19-depleted allogeneic hematopoietic cell transplantation. Broad study findings and their caveats: The apparently early alphabetaT-cell count recovery about two months after transplant was reportedly dependent on only several hundred rapidly expanded clones derived from non-depleted graft cells. In some patients, high TCRbeta diversity at day 60 was attributed to recipient T cells and intrathymic progenitors that had survived conditioning. Over subsequent months, a decline in hyperexpanded clone frequencies was noted, and after one year, T-cell counts and TCRbeta diversity were mostly ascribed to newly produced T cells.

Counted from cysteine to phenylalanine, this CDR3 has 15 amino acids. Left in the record is the CDR3 DNA by itself, 45 bases read in frame from the first base. The trim is 6 bases for V and 0 bases for J, with a gap of 16 bases between the germline ends. The germline V gene (reference sequence) gives CDR1 as DFQATT and CDR2 as SNEGSKA. According to the study, the label for this sample's treatment or condition signals: allogeneic hematopoietic cell transplantation with graft depleted of TCRalphabeta T cells and CD19 B cells. Transplant recipients were children who received TCRalphabeta/CD19-depleted allogeneic hematopoietic cell grafts. Library preparation was by PCR. Sequencing used an Illumina HiSeq 2500. TCR library preparation used molecular barcoding, with unique molecular identifiers applied to normalize quantification of the TCRbeta repertoire. TCRdb handled the public reads itself, with Q25 trimming in fastp and clone calling in MiXCR, and kept productive beta chains. Records with the same CDR3 protein are collapsed into one entry carrying the most frequent genes and DNA. This sample holds about 1,000,000 distinct CDR3 sequences; about 30% were observed only once. The ten biggest clones cover roughly 30% of the sample.

This chain joins TRBV20-1 to TRBJ2-3; a confident D gene designation cannot be given. This sequence was found in a boy younger than two who had a stem cell transplant for SCID, so the T cells may come from the graft donor. Sequenced material: PBMCs, mostly from graft donor cells, taken 360 days after TCRalphabeta/CD19-depleted stem cell transplant. The DNA sequence reads TGCAGTGCCCAGCCGTTGGACGACAGCACAGATACGCAGTATTTT. It codes for CSAQPLDDSTDTQYF.